These 13 T cell receptor beta chains originate from one sample sequenced in a study of blood T cell repertoires in COVID-19. Assay used: immunoSEQ multiplex PCR; TCRdb lists only in-frame clones, some missing. The top ten hold approximately 1.3% of the sample, which has roughly 380,000 clones, around 87% seen once. Specimen: PBMCs or T cells enriched from blood (not recorded which). These receptors were obtained from a man aged 30 to 39 who had recovered from COVID-19.

The chain is built from TRBV10-3 and TRBJ2-1; perhaps TRBD2 as D (6 bases). The V end lost 6 bases, the J end lost 5 bases, and 14 bases lay between the germline ends. Per germline, CDR1 ENHRY and CDR2 SYGVKD. The CDR3 consists of 14 residues. DNA of the CDR3: TGTGCCATCAGGACGGGGGAGAACAACAATGAGCAGTTCTTC. Translating it yields CAIRTGENNNEQFF.

The rearrangement links TRBV24-1 to TRBJ1-1, with 7 bases lining up with TRBD1. The V segment lost 10 bases and the J segment 2 bases; nucleotides outside the gene matches: 6. This CDR3 has 13 amino acids. Germline values: CDR1 KGHDR, CDR2 SFDVKD. CDR3 DNA: TGTGCCACTCAAGAGGGGGCAAACACTGAAGCTTTCTTT. This gives the protein CATQEGANTEAFF.

V and J are TRBV7-2 and TRBJ1-1; TRBD1 might be the D (5 bases). Trimming left V 1 base short and J 5 bases short, with 8 bases between. Germline V gene data show CDR1 as SGHTA and CDR2 as FQGNSA. The CDR3 is 13 residues long. The CDR3 DNA is TGTGCCAGCAGCTTAGGGGGGAGGACTGAAGCTTTCTTT. As protein: CASSLGGRTEAFF.

The J gene is TRBJ1-5, the V gene TRBV6-5, with D maybe TRBD1 (5 bases). Germline CDR1 and CDR2: MNHEY and SVGAGI. Trimming stripped 8 bases from V and 5 bases from J, with 13 bases between. This CDR3 contains 13 residues. CDR3 region: CASLGQDYQPQHF. The CDR3 nucleotides read TGTGCCAGCTTGGGGCAAGACTATCAGCCCCAGCATTTT.

The CDR3 sequence: CASSLDRMGPGYTF. For the CDR3, the DNA is TGTGCCAGCAGCTTAGATCGGATGGGGCCCGGCTACACCTTC. V usage is TRBV11-2 and J usage is TRBJ1-2, with a tentative D call TRBD1 (5 bases). V lost 0 bases and J lost 8, with 13 bases in between. The CDR3 consists of 14 residues. Germline V CDR1 and CDR2: SGHAT, FQNNGV.

The V and J genes are TRBV11-2 and TRBJ1-2; 7 positions match TRBD1. Germline CDR1 SGHAT, CDR2 FQNNGV. V lost 1 base, J lost 6 bases, and 5 bases stayed unmatched. This CDR3 has 14 amino acids. The CDR3, as DNA: TGTGCCAGCAGCTTAGGACAGGGAAATGATGGCTACACCTTC. Amino acids: CASSLGQGNDGYTF.

This clone was counted a single time. The V call is TRBV30, the J call TRBJ1-2; no clear D. V lost 2 bases and J 3 bases, leaving 4 bases between the germline ends. Per germline, CDR1 GTSNPN and CDR2 SVGIG (reference sequence). CDR3 size: 11 residues. The CDR3 here is CAWSRDYGYTF. CDR3 DNA: TGTGCCTGGAGTCGTGACTATGGCTACACCTTC.

This clone was counted once. The chain employs TRBV6-5 and TRBJ2-2; maybe TRBD2 (5 bases). Trimming took off 5 bases at V and 6 bases at J, with 13 bases between the two ends. Germline assignment: CDR1 MNHEY and CDR2 SVGAGI. There are 14 residues in the CDR3. The CDR3 DNA reads TGTGCCAGCAGTCCGACTCTGGAGGCCGGGGAGCTGTTTTTT. Residues: CASSPTLEAGELFF.

The chain recombines TRBV19 with TRBJ2-5, with TRBD2 identical over 7 bases. From germline, CDR1 is LNHDA and CDR2 SQIVND (reference sequence). V shed 4 bases, J shed 5 bases, and the junction held 4 bases outside the gene matches. The CDR3 consists of 13 residues. CDR3 bases: TGTGCCAGTAGTAGGACTAGAACGGAGACCCAGTACTTC. This gives the protein CASSRTRTETQYF. Full variable domain (remainder filled in from reference TRBV19 and TRBJ2-5): DGGITQSPKYLFRKEGQNVTLSCEQNLNHDAMYWYRQDPGQGLRLIYYSQIVNDFQKGDIAEGYSVSREKKESFPLTVTSAQKNPTAFYLCASSRTRTETQYFGPGTRLLVL.

J is TRBJ2-2 and V is TRBV10-3; 9 bases align to TRBD1. Germline CDR1 is ENHRY and CDR2 is SYGVKD. V trimming: 6 bases; J trimming: 6 bases; junction bases outside the gene matches: 14. The CDR3 runs to 17 residues. DNA for the CDR3: TGTGCCATCAGACCCGCTACAGGGGGCCGGGTCCCCGGGGAGCTGTTTTTT. Amino acids: CAIRPATGGRVPGELFF.

As for this clone: This same CDR3 is encoded by further DNA sequences in the sample. This rearrangement joins TRBV5-4 to TRBJ2-5; 7 nucleotides line up with TRBD2. The ends lost 0 bases at V and 5 bases at J; junction bases unmatched: 1. Germline V gene sequence: CDR1 SGHNT, CDR2 YYREEE (reference sequence). The CDR3 is made up of 13 amino acids. For the CDR3, the DNA is TGTGCCAGCAGCTTGGCCGGGGGGGAGACCCAGTACTTC. Translation gives CASSLAGGETQYF.

The chain joins TRBV25-1 to TRBJ1-2; 8 positions agree with TRBD1. V shed 6 bases and J 4 bases; nucleotides not matched to a gene: 7. The CDR3 covers 14 residues. The germline V gene encodes CDR1 MGHDK and CDR2 SYGVNS. For the CDR3, the DNA is TGTGCCAGCAGAAGACAGGGGTTGAGCTATGGCTACACCTTC. Residues: CASRRQGLSYGYTF.

This chain uses TRBV15 with TRBJ1-3, with D maybe TRBD1 (5 bases). The CDR3 loop spans 16 amino acids. V was shortened by 0 bases and J by 0 bases, with 9 bases between the two germline ends. Germline V CDR1 and CDR2: LNHNV, YYDKDF (reference sequence). The DNA for the CDR3 is TGTGCCACCAGCAGAGATCGGGGGTTCTCTGGAAACACCATATATTTT. This encodes CATSRDRGFSGNTIYF.